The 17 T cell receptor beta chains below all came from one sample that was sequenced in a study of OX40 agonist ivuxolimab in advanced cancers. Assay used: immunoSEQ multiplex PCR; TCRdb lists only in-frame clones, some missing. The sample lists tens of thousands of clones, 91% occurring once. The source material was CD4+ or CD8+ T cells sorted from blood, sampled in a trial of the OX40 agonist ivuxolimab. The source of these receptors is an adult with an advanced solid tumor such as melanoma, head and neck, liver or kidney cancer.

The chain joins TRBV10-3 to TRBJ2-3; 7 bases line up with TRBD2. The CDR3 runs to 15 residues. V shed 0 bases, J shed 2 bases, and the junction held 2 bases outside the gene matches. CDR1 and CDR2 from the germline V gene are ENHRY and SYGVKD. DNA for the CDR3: TGTGCCATCAGTGAGTCGCTAGCGGTCACAGATACGCAGTATTTT. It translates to CAISESLAVTDTQYF.

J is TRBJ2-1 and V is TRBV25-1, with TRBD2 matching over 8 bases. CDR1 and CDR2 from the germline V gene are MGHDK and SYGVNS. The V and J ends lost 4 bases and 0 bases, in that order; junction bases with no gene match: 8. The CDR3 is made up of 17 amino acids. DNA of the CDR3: TGTGCCAGCAGTGGTCGTCTAGCGGGTAGCTCCTACAATGAGCAGTTCTTC. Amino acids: CASSGRLAGSSYNEQFF.

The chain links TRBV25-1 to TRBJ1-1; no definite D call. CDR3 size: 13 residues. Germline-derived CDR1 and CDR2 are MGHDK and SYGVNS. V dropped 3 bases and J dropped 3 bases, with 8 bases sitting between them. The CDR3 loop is CASSETWDTEAFF. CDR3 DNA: TGTGCCAGCAGTGAGACTTGGGACACTGAAGCTTTCTTT. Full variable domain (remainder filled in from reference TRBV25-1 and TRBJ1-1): EADIYQTPRYLVIGTGKKITLECSQTMGHDKMYWYQQDPGMELHLIHYSYGVNSTEKGDLSSESTVSRIRTEHFPLTLESARPSHTSQYLCASSETWDTEAFFGQGTRLTVV.

This chain's CDR3 is CASSFPGTNQPQHF. DNA of the CDR3: TGTGCCAGCAGCTTCCCGGGGACCAATCAGCCCCAGCATTTT. The chain employs TRBV5-6 and TRBJ1-5, with TRBD1 as a possible D gene (5 bases). The V end was cut by 2 bases, the J end by 3 bases, with 9 bases between. This CDR3 region has 14 residues. Germline-derived CDR1 and CDR2 are SGHDT and YYEEEE.

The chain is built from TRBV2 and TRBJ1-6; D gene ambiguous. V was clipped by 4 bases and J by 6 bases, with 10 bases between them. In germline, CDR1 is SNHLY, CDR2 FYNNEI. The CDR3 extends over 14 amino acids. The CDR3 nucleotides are TGTGCCAGCAGTGGGTACGGTATTAATTCACCCCTCCACTTT. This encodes CASSGYGINSPLHF. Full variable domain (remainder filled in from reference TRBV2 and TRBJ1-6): EPEVTQTPSHQVTQMGQEVILRCVPISNHLYFYWYRQILGQKVEFLVSFYNNEISEKSEIFDDQFSVERPDGSNFTLKIRSTKLEDSAMYFCASSGYGINSPLHFGNGTRLTVT.

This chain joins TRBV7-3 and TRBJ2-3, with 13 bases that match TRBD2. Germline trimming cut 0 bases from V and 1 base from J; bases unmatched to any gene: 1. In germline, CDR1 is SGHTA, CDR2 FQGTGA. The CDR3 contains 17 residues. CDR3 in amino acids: CASSLTGTSGGTDTQYF. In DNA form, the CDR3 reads TGTGCCAGCAGCTTAACCGGGACTAGCGGGGGCACAGATACGCAGTATTTT.

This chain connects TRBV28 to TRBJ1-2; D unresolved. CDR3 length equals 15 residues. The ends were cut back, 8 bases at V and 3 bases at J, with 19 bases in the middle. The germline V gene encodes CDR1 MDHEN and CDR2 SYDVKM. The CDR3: CASLPSRAQYYGYTF. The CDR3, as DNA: TGTGCCAGCCTCCCGTCCCGGGCCCAGTACTATGGCTACACCTTC.

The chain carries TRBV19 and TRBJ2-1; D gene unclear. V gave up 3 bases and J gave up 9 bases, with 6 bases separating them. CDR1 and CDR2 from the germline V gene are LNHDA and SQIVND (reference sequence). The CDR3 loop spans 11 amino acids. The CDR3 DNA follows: TGTGCCAGTAGTATGCGGCTTGAGCAGTTCTTC. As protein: CASSMRLEQFF.

The CDR3 DNA sequence: TGTGCCAGCAGCCTGGTCAGGGGGGCCTACGAGCAGTACTTC. Translating it yields CASSLVRGAYEQYF. The J gene is TRBJ2-7, the V gene TRBV28, with D tentatively TRBD1 (7 bases). CDR1 is MDHEN, CDR2 SYDVKM, per germline. The germline V and J ends were trimmed by 6 bases and 2 bases, with 14 bases remaining between them. This CDR3 is 14 amino acids long.

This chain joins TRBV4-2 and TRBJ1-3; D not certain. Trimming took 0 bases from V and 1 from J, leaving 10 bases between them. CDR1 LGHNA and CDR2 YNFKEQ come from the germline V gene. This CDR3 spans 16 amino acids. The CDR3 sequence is CASSQENLNSGNTIYF. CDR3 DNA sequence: TGTGCCAGCAGCCAAGAGAATCTCAATTCTGGAAACACCATATATTTT.

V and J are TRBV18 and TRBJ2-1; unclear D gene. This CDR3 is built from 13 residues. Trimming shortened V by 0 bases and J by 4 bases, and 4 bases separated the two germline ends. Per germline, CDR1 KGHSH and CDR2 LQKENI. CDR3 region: CASSPPQYNEQFF. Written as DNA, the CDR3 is TGTGCCAGCTCACCACCGCAATACAATGAGCAGTTCTTC. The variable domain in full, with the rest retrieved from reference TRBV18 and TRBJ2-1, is NAGVMQNPRHLVRRRGQEARLRCSPMKGHSHVYWYRQLPEEGLKFMVYLQKENIIDESGMPKERFSAEFPKEGPSILRIQQVVRGDSAAYFCASSPPQYNEQFFGPGTRLTVL.

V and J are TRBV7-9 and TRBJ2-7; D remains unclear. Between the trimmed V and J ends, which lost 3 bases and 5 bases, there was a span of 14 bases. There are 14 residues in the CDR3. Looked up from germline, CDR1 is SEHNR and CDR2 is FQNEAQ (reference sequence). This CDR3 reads CASSFSRPPNEQYF. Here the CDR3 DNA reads TGTGCCAGCAGCTTCAGTAGGCCTCCAAACGAGCAGTACTTC. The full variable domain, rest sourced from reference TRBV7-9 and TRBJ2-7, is DTGVSQNPRHKITKRGQNVTFRCDPISEHNRLYWYRQTLGQGPEFLTYFQNEAQLEKSRLLSDRFSAERPKGSFSTLEIQRTEQGDSAMYLCASSFSRPPNEQYFGPGTRLTVT.

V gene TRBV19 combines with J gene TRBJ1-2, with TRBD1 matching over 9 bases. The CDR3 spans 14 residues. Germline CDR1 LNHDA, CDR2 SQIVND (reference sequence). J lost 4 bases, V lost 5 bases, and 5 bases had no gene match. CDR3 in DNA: TGTGCCAGTAGTCGGACAGGGGACGGCTATGGCTACACCTTC. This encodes CASSRTGDGYGYTF.

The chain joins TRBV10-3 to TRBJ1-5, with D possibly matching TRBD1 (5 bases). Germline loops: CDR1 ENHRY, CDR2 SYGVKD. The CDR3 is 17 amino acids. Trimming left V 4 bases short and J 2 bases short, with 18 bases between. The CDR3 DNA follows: TGTGCCATCAGTGCAAACAGGCTGGGGAGCGGCAATCAGCCCCAGCATTTT. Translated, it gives CAISANRLGSGNQPQHF.

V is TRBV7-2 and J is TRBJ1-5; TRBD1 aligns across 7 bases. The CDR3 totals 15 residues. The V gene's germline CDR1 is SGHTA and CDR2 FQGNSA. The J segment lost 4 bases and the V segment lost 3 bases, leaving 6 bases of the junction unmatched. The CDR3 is CASSLTGRINQPQHF. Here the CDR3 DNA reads TGTGCCAGCAGCTTGACAGGGAGGATTAATCAGCCCCAGCATTTT.

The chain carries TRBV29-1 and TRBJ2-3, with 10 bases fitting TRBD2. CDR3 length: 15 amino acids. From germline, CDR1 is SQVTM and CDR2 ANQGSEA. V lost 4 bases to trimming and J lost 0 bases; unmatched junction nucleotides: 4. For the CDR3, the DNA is TGCAGCGTTGTCCCGACTAGCGGGAGCACAGATACGCAGTATTTT. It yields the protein CSVVPTSGSTDTQYF.

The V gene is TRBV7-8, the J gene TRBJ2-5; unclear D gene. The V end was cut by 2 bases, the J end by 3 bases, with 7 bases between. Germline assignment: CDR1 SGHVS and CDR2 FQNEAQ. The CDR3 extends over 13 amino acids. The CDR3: CASSLTIKETQYF. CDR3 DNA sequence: TGTGCCAGCAGCTTAACAATTAAAGAGACCCAGTACTTC.